This TCR beta chain was captured by sequencing in a study of cytomegalovirus exposure and HLA in healthy donors (dated by TCRdb to 2016 to 2017). For the wider study: An earlier analysis of roughly 630 of the donors reported 250 to 300 Gb of sequence data and 120 million or so unique TCR beta sequences from around 200 million T cells. On average, about 240,000 unique TCR beta nucleotide sequences were sequenced per donor among a few hundred genotyped donors of the cohort, with about 19% of those sequences being non-productive. Of the roughly 400 genotyped donors, approximately 80% fell in the genetic ancestry cluster associated with self-reported Caucasian donors. Five DR-DQ haplotypes were treated as single units for association and clustering because of strong linkage in the cohort. To decide whether each TCR beta V gene segment behaved as functional or pseudogenic, an earlier analysis of over 500 of the donors relied on high-throughput TCR beta sequencing. Genome-wide SNP genotypes for about 65% of the roughly 670 donors were used in a later genetic analysis, which treated that subset as a discovery cohort. Roughly 300 gigabases of sequencing data and approximately 92 million unique TCR sequences made up an early release that covered several hundred HLA-typed donors. The study used immunosequencing to profile the T cell repertoires of 666 subjects and linked those repertoires to cytomegalovirus serostatus. Class I and class II HLA loci were covered by the typing at four-digit resolution. High-throughput TCR immunosequencing, statistical association of individual TCRs with disease status, and machine learning were combined to predict cytomegalovirus infection status. The number of donors typed differed by locus, with roughly 629-640 for A, B, C, DRB1 and DQB1, about 500 for DQA1, approximately 570 for DPA1, and under 490 for DPB1. In a later analysis, previously published TCR beta repertoires from 500 to 750 donors were re-analyzed and high-resolution HLA genotyping was added so that TCR occurrence patterns could be studied. The study was designed to test whether signatures of past pathogen exposure could be identified by cataloging public T cell receptors. All discovery cohort repertoires had been generated on a single sequencing platform. In the later analysis, no new phenotypic data were used to find candidate immune exposures; instead, reliance was placed on TCR beta sequences and their occurrence across donors. Alongside the repertoire data, information on donor age, sex, ethnicity and CMV serostatus was compiled. A separate validation cohort of roughly 130 different subjects was used in addition to the approximately 700-subject first cohort. Overall results and qualifications from the work: In the study, approximately 150 TCR beta chains were listed as associated with cytomegalovirus. The only immune exposure information available for the cohort was CMV serostatus. Because counts were too low, roughly 17 rarely observed V segments, including chromosome 9 orphons, were left out of the earlier analysis of approximately 500 of the donors. Roughly uniform sequencing depth across donors was assumed in presence/absence analyses, although this assumption may not hold. HLA typing was unavailable for some donors at each locus, so association tests used only the typed subset. An earlier analysis of approximately 540 of the donors showed that most TCR beta V segments appeared in productive rearrangements either about 87% or about 30% of the time, which broadly matched IMGT annotations. According to a later analysis, parvovirus B19, influenza, CMV and Epstein-Barr virus appeared linked to several top co-occurrence clusters. The sequencing pipeline was judged likely to have produced a cluster of highly shared sequence variants as a technical artifact. Across donors, most TCR sequences were observed very rarely, whereas some public TCRs were present in many individuals. When HLA alleles, especially DR and DQ, strongly co-occurred, TCR associations were difficult to assign to individual alleles. Cytomegalovirus status was reported to be diagnosed by the classifier with high specificity and sensitivity in both the original and validation cohorts. According to a later genetic analysis, donors in an Asian-associated ancestry cluster had fewer N-insertions in productive TCRs than the roughly 670-donor mean. In vitro tests confirmed that a few of the cytomegalovirus-associated TCR beta chains recognize cytomegalovirus antigens. This cohort had only TCR beta chains sequenced, and the lack of alpha or paired-chain data limited which features could be detected. The authors suggested that the approach could potentially be generalized to other disease states and immunological phenotypes. Most CMV-associated TCR beta chains appeared to be HLA-restricted in a later analysis, and the HLA associations seemed to be driven largely by CMV exposure. A later analysis found that TCR association rates varied across HLA loci, with DRB1 alleles showing the most associated TCRs and HLA-C alleles the fewest. A later genetic analysis associated a missense DCLRE1C variant with V-gene and J-gene trimming of TCR beta chains, and an independent cohort replicated the association. Linkage disequilibrium might explain the correlated functional status among segregating V segments, but an unknown experimental factor could not be ruled out. In a later analysis, HLA-associated TCR beta chains were found to be more clonally expanded and to have lower generation probabilities than equally common non-associated chains. The 87-base-pair reads could not distinguish some IMGT-functional V segments, including TRBV6-2 and TRBV6-3, so those segments were excluded. A further reported finding was that TCR beta sequences accurately predicted the HLA-A and HLA-B alleles for most subjects in the first cohort. In a later analysis, 16,951 TCR beta sequences were associated with specific HLA alleles at a false discovery rate of 0.05.

This clone was counted only a few times. Its antigen target is currently unknown. Base qualities are not provided; no much larger clone lies one nucleotide away. Libraries were prepared through the immunoSEQ multiplex PCR assay. For the multiplex PCR, a mixture combining 60 forward primers for TCR Vbeta segments and 13 reverse primers for TCR Jbeta segments was used. The CDR3 region of rearranged TCR beta genes was amplified from genomic DNA by a multiplex PCR assay. The Illumina HiSeq System was used to sequence the amplified TCR beta libraries as 87-base-pair reads. For the original study's pipeline: Across the 700 or so repertoires, a later analysis counted 60 million to 90 million unique TCR beta chains, 8.5 million to 12 million of which were shared by at least two donors. To remove PCR and sequencing errors, raw reads were error-corrected and collapsed into unique sequences using a nearest-neighbor algorithm that merged closely related sequences. CDR3 sequences were aligned to IMGT reference sequences to assign V, D and J gene segments. For a sequence to be retained, a match of at least six nucleotides was required to both a V gene segment and a J gene segment. Rearrangements were called productive when the CDR3 lacked stop codons and stayed in frame with V and J; all others were non-productive. Following IMGT convention, CDR3 was defined as the stretch from the second conserved V-encoded cysteine up to the conserved J-encoded phenylalanine. Sequences without an unambiguous match to a single V gene segment were excluded from the earlier analysis of approximately 600 of the donors. In an earlier analysis of around 590 of the donors, a V segment was called functional when productive rearrangements were above 56.7%, and segregating when the standard deviation between donors exceeded 5%. A statistical classification framework was built to diagnose cytomegalovirus status from the catalog of TCR beta chain sequences. In a later analysis, TCR nucleotide sequences were compared against IMGT/GENE-DB human TR gene sequences so that V and J genes could be assigned. A later analysis assigned CDR3 sequences and most-parsimonious VDJ recombination scenarios with the TCRdist pipeline. In a later analysis, every TCR beta chain was defined by the combination of its CDR3 amino acid sequence and its V-gene family, and reads without a unique V-gene family were dropped. A later analysis removed roughly 590 highly shared, low-generation-probability nucleotide sequences to deal with suspected cross-contamination and a sequencing artifact. For each public chain, a later analysis derived a clonal expansion index from normalized ranks of inferred template counts within each repertoire. A later analysis computed generation probabilities with a VDJ recombination model fitted to out-of-frame rearrangements, and checked the results against IGoR. In a later analysis, hypergeometric tests were used to score TCR-TCR, TCR-HLA and TCR-CMV co-occurrence, with a repertoire-size bias correction applied to TCR pairs. A later analysis estimated false discovery rates by permuting HLA or CMV assignments 20 times. In a later analysis, co-occurring TCRs were grouped using DBSCAN, and TCRdist sequence similarity was added for clustering within HLA-allele-positive subsets. Co-occurrence clustering excluded repertoires with fewer than 30,000 or more than 120,000 public chains, plus five with anomalous nucleotide sharing. Here the immuneACCESS table is served through TCRdb, limited to in-frame sequences with V and J called. Missing clones are a known gap in these copies; in checked studies unresolved V genes cover under half, and the rest lacks a known reason. From that table come the V and J calls and clone size; the DNA was used to work out D and trimming. The sample contains 270,000 or so clones, about nine tenths of them found a single time. The ten largest clones capture about 1.7% of the sample.

V and J are trimmed by 3 bases and 3 bases, and the gene matches miss 12 bases of the junction. The CDR3 numbers 17 residues from cysteine through phenylalanine. CDR3 DNA is the only sequence kept; it has 51 bases, read in frame from the first base. CDR1 and CDR2 (SGDLS, YYNGEE) derive from the germline V gene. The cohort consisted of hundreds of healthy bone marrow donors. At the time of sampling, all cohort members were nominally healthy, though unrecorded immune exposures were likely present. The donor tested CMV seronegative, placing the donor among the 300 to 450 seronegative members of the cohort. Every donor gave a peripheral blood sample, and the peripheral blood mononuclear cells from that sample were used for TCR beta sequencing. The Qiagen DNeasy Blood Extraction Kit was used to extract genomic DNA from the blood cell samples.

This sequence originates from a girl aged 2 to 10 in good health and CMV-seronegative. The V gene is TRBV9 and the J gene is TRBJ1-1; 9 bases in the middle match TRBD1. Sequencing input: PBMCs. The nucleotides read TGTGCCAGCAGCGCCGCCGGACAGGGGACTCCGGACACTGAAGCTTTCTTT. Its translation is CASSAAGQGTPDTEAFF.